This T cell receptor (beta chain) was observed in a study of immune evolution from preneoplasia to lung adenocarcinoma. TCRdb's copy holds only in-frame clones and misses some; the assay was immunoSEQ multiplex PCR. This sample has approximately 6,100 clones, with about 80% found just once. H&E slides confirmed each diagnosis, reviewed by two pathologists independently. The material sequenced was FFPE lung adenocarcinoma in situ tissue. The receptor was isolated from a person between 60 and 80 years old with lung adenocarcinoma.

In nucleotides, the CDR3 is TGTGCCAGCAGCCACTCAGGACTAGCGGGGATCACCGGGGAGCTGTTTTTT. Protein product: CASSHSGLAGITGELFF. The chain couples TRBV14 to TRBJ2-2, with 12 bases aligning to TRBD2. The CDR3 consists of 17 residues. Germline CDR1 is SGHDN and CDR2 is FVKESK. The junction had 6 bases not matched to a gene; V was cut back by 3 bases and J by 4 bases.